The present T cell receptor (beta chain) was sequenced within a study of cytomegalovirus exposure and HLA in healthy donors. Whole-study context: As an earlier analysis found, roughly 180 million T cells yielded about 120 million unique TCR beta sequences.

PCR was performed using 60 Vbeta and 13 Jbeta primers. Some clones are missing from TCRdb's copy, which holds only in-frame ones; the method was immunoSEQ multiplex PCR. The sample gives around 300,000 clones, just over 70% of which show up once; under 2.5% is in the top ten. The V gene end was trimmed by 3 bases and the J gene end by 3 bases; junction bases not matched to a gene: 7. The CDR3 consists of 15 residues. Germline CDR1 is MGHRA and CDR2 is YSYEKL. The study, taken as a whole, reports: Reportedly, fewer N-insertions than the 666-donor mean appeared in an Asian-associated ancestry cluster in a later analysis. Confirmation in vitro established that three CMV-associated chains were specific for CMV antigens. Excluded: some indistinguishable V segments such as TRBV6-2 and TRBV6-3.

Of note for this clone: Its antigen is still unknown.

Input material: PBMCs. This receptor was taken from a female donor in good health and CMV-seronegative. The chain recombines TRBV4-1 with TRBJ2-5; 7 positions agree with TRBD2. CDR3 sequence: CASSQTGLSKETQYF. DNA of the CDR3: TGCGCCAGCAGCCAGACGGGACTATCTAAAGAGACCCAGTACTTC.